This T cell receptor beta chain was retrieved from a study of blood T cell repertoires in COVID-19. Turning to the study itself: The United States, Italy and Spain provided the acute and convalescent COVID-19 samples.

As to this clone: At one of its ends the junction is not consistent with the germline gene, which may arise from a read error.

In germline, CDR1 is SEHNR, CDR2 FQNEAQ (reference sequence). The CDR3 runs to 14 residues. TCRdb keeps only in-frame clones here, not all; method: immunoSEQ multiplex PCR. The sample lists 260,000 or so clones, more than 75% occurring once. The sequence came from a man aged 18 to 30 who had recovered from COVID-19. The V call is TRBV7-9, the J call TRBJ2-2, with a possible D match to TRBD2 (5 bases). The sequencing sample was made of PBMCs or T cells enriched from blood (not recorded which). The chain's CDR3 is CASSLVSNTGEPFF. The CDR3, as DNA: TGTGCCAGCAGCTTAGTGTCGAACACCGGGGAGCCGTTTTTT.